A single sample is the source of the 15 T cell receptor beta chains below, sequenced in a study of T cells in Graves' hyperthyroidism and ophthalmopathy. The investigators amplified TCR beta CDR3 regions from RNA transcripts. Researchers ran a first-round RT-PCR on the TCR CDR3 using the HTBI primer set. One entry per CDR3 protein results from TCRdb running MiXCR on the multiplex PCR reads. The sample records around 370,000 distinct CDR3 sequences, approximately 18% being singletons. The sample was blood. These TCRs come from a young man with Graves' ophthalmopathy.

The chain carries TRBV20-1 and TRBJ1-2, with D tentatively TRBD1 (5 bases). In germline, CDR1 is DFQATT, CDR2 SNEGSKA (reference sequence). The V end was cut by 6 bases, the J end by 4 bases, with 15 bases between. The CDR3 spans 13 residues. The CDR3 DNA reads as TGCAGTGCACCTCGGGACCTCCGCTATGGCTACACCTTC. Protein product: CSAPRDLRYGYTF.

This clonotype was detected many times. The chain has TRBV7-6 and TRBJ2-4; TRBD2 matches 9 bases. J gave up 7 bases and V 8 bases, and 9 bases lay outside the gene matches. The length of the CDR3 is 14 residues. Germline values: CDR1 SGHVS, CDR2 FNYEAQ. CDR3 sequence reads: CASLKGAGGNIQYF. CDR3 DNA: TGTGCCAGCCTCAAAGGTGCGGGGGGGAACATTCAGTACTTC. Full variable domain (rest looked up from reference TRBV7-6 and TRBJ2-4): GAGVSQSPRYKVTKRGQDVALRCDPISGHVSLYWYRQALGQGPEFLTYFNYEAQQDKSGLPNDRFSAERPEGSISTLTIQRTEQRDSAMYRCASLKGAGGNIQYFGAGTRLSVL.

The rearrangement uses TRBV29-1 and TRBJ2-4; D possibly corresponds to TRBD2 (5 bases). V was pared by 7 bases and J by 1 base, with 11 bases between. The CDR3 spans 13 residues. Germline values: CDR1 SQVTM, CDR2 ANQGSEA. In DNA form, the CDR3 reads TGCAGCGCCGGGGTGGATGCCAAAAACATTCAGTACTTC. Encoded protein: CSAGVDAKNIQYF.

The sample holds many counts of this clonotype. The chain links TRBV18 to TRBJ2-7; perhaps TRBD2 as D (6 bases). V dropped 4 bases and J dropped 7 bases, with 11 bases sitting between them. Germline CDR1 KGHSH, CDR2 LQKENI. This CDR3 comprises 12 residues. In DNA, the CDR3 is TGTGCCAGCTCACGGGACTTGGGGGAGCAGTACTTC. It specifies CASSRDLGEQYF.

The V and J genes are TRBV7-6 and TRBJ1-1; the D gene is possibly TRBD1 (5 bases). This CDR3 comprises 13 residues. Trimming removed 5 bases at V and 4 bases at J, with 11 bases between. Germline assignment: CDR1 SGHVS and CDR2 FNYEAQ. The CDR3 DNA reads as TGTGCCAGCAGCCGACAGAAAGCCACTGAAGCTTTCTTT. It encodes CASSRQKATEAFF. The whole variable domain, remainder taken from reference TRBV7-6 and TRBJ1-1, is GAGVSQSPRYKVTKRGQDVALRCDPISGHVSLYWYRQALGQGPEFLTYFNYEAQQDKSGLPNDRFSAERPEGSISTLTIQRTEQRDSAMYRCASSRQKATEAFFGQGTRLTVV.

V usage is TRBV4-1 and J usage is TRBJ2-2, with D hard to call. This CDR3 spans 15 amino acids. The germline gives CDR1 MGHRA, CDR2 YSYEKL. The V end lost 0 bases, the J end lost 6 bases, and 11 bases lay between the germline ends. The CDR3 DNA is TGCGCCAGCAGCCAAGATTTTAGTGGGCCCGGGGAGCTGTTTTTT. The encoded protein is CASSQDFSGPGELFF.

The chain combines TRBV18 with TRBJ2-7, with D possibly matching TRBD1 (6 bases). Trimming took off 0 bases at V and 6 bases at J, with 12 bases between the two ends. CDR1 and CDR2 from the germline V gene are KGHSH and LQKENI. The CDR3 length is 14 residues. The CDR3 region is CASSPPLDRSEQYF. The CDR3 nucleotides are TGTGCCAGCTCACCACCGTTGGACAGAAGCGAGCAGTACTTC. The whole variable domain, remainder taken from reference TRBV18 and TRBJ2-7, is NAGVMQNPRHLVRRRGQEARLRCSPMKGHSHVYWYRQLPEEGLKFMVYLQKENIIDESGMPKERFSAEFPKEGPSILRIQQVVRGDSAAYFCASSPPLDRSEQYFGPGTRLTVT.

This clonotype was seen more than once but under ten times. V usage is TRBV4-2 and J usage is TRBJ1-4; D possibly corresponds to TRBD1 (5 bases). The germline V gene has CDR1 LGHNA and CDR2 YNFKEQ. Trimming removed 2 bases from V and 8 bases from J, with 15 bases in between. This CDR3 contains 15 residues. The CDR3: CASSQPTVMGEKLFF. The CDR3 nucleotides read TGTGCCAGCAGCCAACCGACAGTCATGGGGGAAAAACTGTTTTTT.

V usage is TRBV9 and J usage is TRBJ2-4, with TRBD1 as a possible D gene (6 bases). Germline V gene sequence: CDR1 SGDLS, CDR2 YYNGEE. Trimming shortened V by 3 bases and J by 8 bases, and 18 bases separated the two germline ends. The CDR3 spans 15 residues. The CDR3 region has the DNA TGTGCCAGCAGCGAAGCCCCCGGGACACTGGACATTCAGTACTTC. Translation gives CASSEAPGTLDIQYF.

The rearrangement joins TRBV6-2 or TRBV6-3 to TRBJ1-6, with no clear D. The CDR3 has 12 residues. From germline, CDR1 is MNHEY and CDR2 SVGEGT. V was pared by 4 bases and J by 5 bases, with 3 bases between. The CDR3 region is CASSFNNSPLHF. CDR3 bases: TGTGCCAGCAGTTTTAATAATTCACCCCTCCACTTT.

This chain links TRBV20-1 with TRBJ1-5; 7 bases align to TRBD1. Germline assignment: CDR1 DFQATT and CDR2 SNEGSKA (reference sequence). The CDR3 covers 16 residues. The junction had 12 bases not matched to a gene; V was cut back by 3 bases and J by 4 bases. The CDR3 nucleotides are TGCAGTGCTAGTGAGTTAGAACAGGGGATTAATCAGCCCCAGCATTTT. Translating gives CSASELEQGINQPQHF.

This clonotype has a count of ten or more. This chain uses TRBV11-2 with TRBJ2-4; D is unresolved. The CDR3 is made up of 14 amino acids. Germline CDR1 SGHAT, CDR2 FQNNGV. V was shortened by 5 bases and J by 0 bases, with 8 bases between the two germline ends. The CDR3 coding sequence is TGTGCCAGCAGCGTGTCACTAGCCAAAAACATTCAGTACTTC. This codes for CASSVSLAKNIQYF.

This clonotype was recorded many times. The rearrangement links TRBV7-9 to TRBJ2-5; the match to TRBD2 covers 7 bases. CDR1 is SEHNR and CDR2 is FQNEAQ in the germline V gene (reference sequence). CDR3 length: 17 residues. The trim removed 0 bases at V and 1 base at J, leaving 8 bases unmatched. CDR3 nucleotides: TGTGCCAGCAGCTTAGCTGGGGCTAGCGGCATCCAAGAGACCCAGTACTTC. It encodes CASSLAGASGIQETQYF.

The rearrangement links TRBV5-1 to TRBJ1-1; D unresolved. This CDR3 contains 15 residues. CDR1 is SGHRS, CDR2 YFSETQ, per germline. The germline V and J ends were trimmed by 0 bases and 5 bases, with 14 bases remaining between them. The CDR3 region has the DNA TGCGCCAGCAGCTTGGGTACAGTAATCGAGACTGAAGCTTTCTTT. Translated, it gives CASSLGTVIETEAFF.

This clonotype was seen at least ten times. The chain joins TRBV7-9 to TRBJ1-4, with 8 bases fitting TRBD1. The CDR3 spans 14 residues. The V gene's germline CDR1 is SEHNR and CDR2 FQNEAQ (reference sequence). Trimming cost V 5 bases and J 5 bases; bases outside gene matches: 4. In DNA form, the CDR3 reads TGTGCCAGCAGCCACGGACAGGGAAATGAAAAACTGTTTTTT. It is translated as CASSHGQGNEKLFF. Full variable domain (rest looked up from reference TRBV7-9 and TRBJ1-4): DTGVSQNPRHKITKRGQNVTFRCDPISEHNRLYWYRQTLGQGPEFLTYFQNEAQLEKSRLLSDRFSAERPKGSFSTLEIQRTEQGDSAMYLCASSHGQGNEKLFFGSGTQLSVL.